This TCR beta chain was identified in a study of T cells in Graves' hyperthyroidism and ophthalmopathy. Study summary: Peripheral blood was drawn at first diagnosis, prior to all treatment.

Those patients with uncontrolled infection, other autoimmune disease, pregnancy or lactation were excluded. This clonotype appeared a few times. CDR1 DFQATT and CDR2 SNEGSKA come from the germline V gene (reference sequence). There are 12 residues in the CDR3. The V end lost 3 bases, the J end lost 5 bases, and 10 bases lay between the germline ends. The source material, RNA transcripts, was used to amplify TCR beta CDR3 regions. HTBI primers were the set used in a first-round RT-PCR of the TCR CDR3. Via MiXCR, TCRdb re-called the multiplex PCR reads, giving one row per CDR3 protein. Among roughly 530,000 distinct CDR3 sequences listed, about 15% were seen once.

The sequencing sample was made of blood. The sequence was obtained from a woman under 30 with Graves' ophthalmopathy. The chain links TRBV20-1 to TRBJ1-1; possibly TRBD1 for D (5 bases). The CDR3 bases are TGCAGTGCTAGTCTCGGGGGAACTGAAGCTTTCTTT. Its translation: CSASLGGTEAFF.